This T cell receptor (beta chain) derives from a study of T cell responses to AZD1222 COVID-19 vaccine. Comment on this clone: No antigen is known for it.

Notes on the study in general: White British ancestry dominated among donors, who included more females, and clonal diversity was possibly underestimated. When two AZD1222 doses had been given, Spike-specific TCR breadth and depth rose.

Sequenced by immunoSEQ multiplex PCR; TCRdb stores in-frame clones only, minus some. The data contain approximately 110,000 clones, nearly 90% of them singletons. J was trimmed by 1 base and V by 7 bases; bases with no gene match: 4. This CDR3 is built from 15 residues. Germline loops: CDR1 MNHNY, CDR2 SVGAGI (reference sequence). The receptor's source is an adult who received the AZD1222 COVID-19 vaccine. The sequences come from peripheral blood, collected 28 days after the second AZD1222 dose. V and J are TRBV6-6 and TRBJ2-2; 9 bases are shared with TRBD1. CDR3 amino acids: CASIKGQGNTGELFF. The CDR3 nucleotides read TGTGCCAGCATTAAGGGACAGGGGAACACCGGGGAGCTGTTTTTT.